One sample yielded the 13 T cell receptor beta chains listed below, sequenced in a study of shared clonotypes between healthy human individuals. Measured with immunoSEQ multiplex PCR; TCRdb has only the in-frame clones, and not every one. The sample consists of some 980,000 clones, 76% of them appearing once. Specimen: memory CD4+ T cells sorted from blood. The subset was: CD45RA-negative fraction. Receptor source: a man between 18 and 29 years old in good health.

This clone was recorded only once. V and J are TRBV6-5 and TRBJ2-1; a possible D gene is TRBD2 (7 bases). CDR3 length: 14 amino acids. Germline V CDR1 and CDR2: MNHEY, SVGAGI. Deletions cut 9 bases from V and 0 bases from J, with 12 bases between. As DNA, the CDR3 is TGTGCCAGTAAGGGGGGGCCCTCCTACAATGAGCAGTTCTTC. Translating gives CASKGGPSYNEQFF.

The chain links TRBV5-6 to TRBJ2-3; tentative D call: TRBD1 (5 bases). The CDR3 loop spans 15 amino acids. CDR1 and CDR2 (germline): SGHDT, YYEEEE. V was shortened by 0 bases and J by 5 bases, with 13 bases between the two germline ends. CDR3 protein: CASSLDQGWLDTQYF. The CDR3 DNA reads TGTGCCAGCAGCTTGGATCAGGGATGGTTAGATACGCAGTATTTT.

Comment on this clone: Other DNA sequences within the sample encode an identical CDR3. The CDR3 DNA sequence: TGTGCCACCCTTGGGTCCTACAATGAGCAGTTCTTC. This translates into CATLGSYNEQFF. The genes are TRBV15 and TRBJ2-1; no firm D call. Germline assignment: CDR1 LNHNV and CDR2 YYDKDF (reference sequence). The CDR3 is made up of 12 amino acids. V lost 8 bases to trimming and J lost 1 base, with 6 bases between them.

The chain couples TRBV28 to TRBJ2-3; D unresolved. Germline-derived CDR1 and CDR2 are MDHEN and SYDVKM. V lost 6 bases, J lost 6 bases, and 10 bases lay in between. This CDR3 is 12 amino acids long. CDR3 DNA: TGTGCCAGCAGCCCCCCTGTGGATACGCAGTATTTT. Translation gives CASSPPVDTQYF. The variable domain in full, completed from reference TRBV28 and TRBJ2-3, reads DVKVTQSSRYLVKRTGEKVFLECVQDMDHENMFWYRQDPGLGLRLIYFSYDVKMKEKGDIPEGYSVSREKKERFSLILESASTNQTSMYLCASSPPVDTQYFGPGTRLTVL.

The V and J genes are TRBV29-1 and TRBJ2-5; 8 positions match TRBD1. The DNA end favors TRBJ2-7, so the J call may be wrong. The germline V gene encodes CDR1 SQVTM and CDR2 ANQGSEA. The CDR3 contains 15 residues. CDR3 region: CSVEGGDRGSYEQYF. The CDR3 nucleotides are TGCAGCGTTGAAGGGGGTGACAGGGGATCCTACGAGCAGTACTTC.

About this clone itself: As the CDR3 is not closed by the conserved phenylalanine or tryptophan, this likely results from a read error. It is unclear where the CDR3 begins or ends on the DNA, so no DNA is shown, and the CDR3 is as TCRdb lists it. The CDR3 spells CASSYDRS. J is TRBJ2-7 and V is TRBV6-5; the table's D gene call, TRBD1, was not cross checked with the DNA. The CDR3 numbers 8 amino acids, ends counted. CDR1 is MNHEY, CDR2 SVGAGI, per germline.

The rearrangement joins TRBV10-3 to TRBJ1-3, with D unresolved. Germline CDR1 reads ENHRY; CDR2 reads SYGVKD. Trimming removed 3 bases at V and 8 bases at J, with 11 bases between. This CDR3 region has 13 residues. DNA for the CDR3: TGTGCCATCAGTGAATCAGGTCTAGACACCATATATTTT. It encodes CAISESGLDTIYF.

The rearrangement uses TRBV7-9 and TRBJ1-4; TRBD1 might be the D (6 bases). Trimming shortened V by 1 base and J by 8 bases, and 17 bases separated the two germline ends. The CDR3 is made up of 16 amino acids. Germline V lookup: CDR1 SEHNR, CDR2 FQNEAQ (reference sequence). The CDR3 region has the DNA TGTGCCAGCAGCTTAGTGGGGTTACAGGGATCGGAAAAACTGTTTTTT. Its translation is CASSLVGLQGSEKLFF.

The chain uses TRBV6-4 and TRBJ1-5, with D tentatively TRBD1 (6 bases). Germline loops: CDR1 MRHNA, CDR2 SNTAGT. This CDR3 has 17 amino acids. Trimming shortened V by 0 bases and J by 11 bases, and 23 bases separated the two germline ends. The CDR3 spells CASSDSIISGAPRAQHF. The CDR3, as DNA: TGTGCCAGCAGTGACTCGATAATTTCAGGGGCTCCCAGGGCCCAGCATTTT.

In DNA form, the CDR3 reads TGTGCCAGCAGTAAAGGTGGCACAGATACGCAGTATTTT. Amino acid sequence: CASSKGGTDTQYF. The chain employs TRBV25-1 and TRBJ2-3, with D unresolved. CDR1 is MGHDK and CDR2 is SYGVNS in the germline V gene. V lost 5 bases and J lost 1, with 7 bases in between. The CDR3 contains 13 residues.

The chain links TRBV30 to TRBJ1-4; TRBD1 is a possible D gene (6 bases). Germline-derived CDR1 and CDR2 are GTSNPN and SVGIG (reference sequence). V was clipped by 8 bases and J by 8 bases, with 24 bases between them. The CDR3 covers 15 residues. CDR3 protein: CAGNMGGAPQEKLFF. The DNA for the CDR3 is TGTGCCGGAAACATGGGGGGGGCGCCCCAGGAAAAACTGTTTTTT.

The chain links TRBV30 to TRBJ2-2; D not certain. V lost 0 bases and J lost 6, with 11 bases in between. Germline CDR1 and CDR2: GTSNPN and SVGIG (reference sequence). The CDR3 covers 14 residues. CDR3 nucleotide sequence: TGTGCCTGGAGTGTCCAACATGGGGCCGGGGAGCTGTTTTTT. It translates to CAWSVQHGAGELFF.

For this clone: Germline and junction disagree at one end, which may indicate a read error. The V gene is TRBV7-7, the J gene TRBJ2-2; tentatively, D is TRBD2 (6 bases). The CDR3 covers 15 residues. Germline V lookup: CDR1 SSHAT, CDR2 FNYEAQ (reference sequence). The CDR3 spells CASSQNGGNTGELFF. In nucleotides, the CDR3 is TGTGCTAGCAGCCAGAACGGGGGAAACACCGGGGAGCTGTTTTTT. Combining the CDR3 with reference TRBV7-7 and TRBJ2-2 gives the whole variable domain GAGVSQSPRYKVTKRGQDVTLRCDPISSHATLYWYQQALGQGPEFLTYFNYEAQPDKSGLPSDRFSAERPEGSISTLTIQRTEQRDSAMYRCASSQNGGNTGELFFGEGSRLTVL.